The TCR beta chain under discussion was sequenced for a study of CD8+ T cells in alopecia areata (dated by TCRdb to between 2017 and 2018). For context, the study as a whole: The treated patients took part in an open-label pilot trial in which moderate-to-severe alopecia areata was treated with oral tofacitinib at 5 to 10 mg twice daily. RNA came from the PAXgene miRNA kit for fixed scalp, the miRNeasy kit for PBMCs, and the RNeasy kit for mouse skin. To study T cell clonal expansion in alopecia areata, the researchers applied high-throughput TCRbeta sequencing to both the C3H/HeJ mouse model and human patients. Biopsies were taken from tofacitinib-treated patients at baseline and at 4 and 24 weeks of treatment, and a later scalp biopsy was taken in several of the tofacitinib-treated patients. Scalp clonality was compared among normal scalp (n=4), patchy alopecia areata scalp (n=8), and alopecia totalis/universalis scalp (n=8). For the treated patients, the SALT score, which quantifies what percentage of scalp surface area is affected, served as the measure of disease severity. Scalp tissue and sorted CD4+ and CD8+ peripheral blood T cells from patchy and totalis/universalis alopecia areata patients and from healthy controls were covered by human TCRbeta sequencing. Patients stayed on tofacitinib for 6 to 18 months and then had 6 months of follow-up off drug so that delayed response and recurrence could be assessed. immunoSEQ multiplex PCR using 35 Vbeta forward primers and 13 Jbeta reverse primers was used to amplify TCRbeta CDR3 regions.

Receptor amplification or capture employed the immunoSEQ multiplex PCR assay. RNA was extracted from all samples and reverse transcribed into cDNA as template for TCR sequencing. SuperScript III was used to make first-strand cDNA, primed with a 2:1 mix of oligo-dT and random hexamers. Amplification bias was assessed with a synthetic immune receptor repertoire, and residual bias was removed computationally. Processing in the source paper ran as follows. After raw reads were preprocessed to remove errors, the CDR3 was defined following IMGT conventions as running from the conserved cysteine to phenylalanine. Clonality was calculated as 1 minus Shannon entropy normalized by log2 of the number of productive unique TCRs. Whether each scalp clone was CD4 or CD8 was inferred by checking scalp TCRbeta sequences against the CD4 and CD8 repertoires from sorted blood. In its TCRdb copy, this immuneACCESS table keeps in-frame sequences only and misses some clones. Where compared with another copy, unresolved V genes explain less than half of these, and the others have no known cause. The V and J calls and clone size are taken from that table; D and trimming were inferred from the DNA. The sample profile shows over 70,000 clones; around two thirds of them were found once. Jointly, the top ten make up less than 25% of the sample.

What the study reported, not specific to this receptor: Scalp TCR repertoire analysis is complicated because resident alphabeta T cells in normal human skin are also sequenced, whereas mouse skin is dominated by gammadelta T cells. Higher clonality and more expanded CD8+ clones were observed in lesional scalp than in normal scalp, particularly in alopecia totalis/universalis, a finding suggestive of antigenic drive. Tofacitinib significantly lowered scalp clonality and the number of expanded CD8+ clones among the top 100 scalp clones. Because the treated cohort was small and had only one nonresponder, larger studies are needed to examine links between baseline CD8+ expansion and response. During tofacitinib treatment, many expanded lesional clones stuck around in both scalp and blood, and this persistence may partly explain why relapse happens after treatment is stopped. Shared TCR sequences between patients were less evident than in mice, which may be partly attributable to HLA diversity in the patient population.

Concerning this clone itself: The target of this receptor is not known. Base-call qualities are not available, and no considerably larger clone is one nucleotide away.

Taken with the paper, the label for time point translates to: around 26 weeks on oral tofacitinib. What this sample's treatment or condition label stands for: oral pan-JAK inhibitor, 5-10 mg twice daily. Lesional scalp punch biopsies and peripheral blood were obtained from alopecia areata patients. PBMCs were separated by density centrifugation and stained for CD3, CD4 and CD8, after which CD4+ and CD8+ T cells were sorted on a FACSAria. The germline V gene provides CDR1 SGDLS and CDR2 YYNGEE. V loses 3 bases, J loses 5 bases, and the germline ends lie 14 bases apart. Taken from cysteine to phenylalanine, the CDR3 has 15 residues. This entry keeps only the CDR3 DNA: 45 bases, framed from base 1.

The chain employs TRBV9 and TRBJ2-2; the D segment could be TRBD2, given 5 matching bases. The sequences come from CD8+ T cells sorted from blood, collected at week 24, from a patient treated with tofacitinib. This TCR was sampled from a human donor with alopecia areata. The bases read TGTGCCAGCAGCGAGCAGAGGGTCGGAACCGGGGAGCTGTTTTTT. Its translation reads: CASSEQRVGTGELFF.